This paragraph reports one T cell receptor (beta chain). The sample originates from a study of blood T cell repertoires in COVID-19. The wider study: Samples representing acute and convalescent COVID-19 were sourced from the United States, Italy and Spain. PBMCs, B-cell-depleted T cells, or T cells were the source of the cDNA or gDNA that made up the material.

As originally analysed: Counts of nucleated cells, estimated from reference gene primer amplification, were obtained. Repertoires were generated with immunoSEQ multiplex PCR, while TCRdb's copy carries only in-frame clones and drops some. Clone size and V and J calls were adopted from that table, with D and trimming inferred from the DNA. The sample has tens of thousands of clones; 80% are singletons. With V trimmed by 0 bases and J by 0 bases, 15 bases remained unmatched. Germline loops: CDR1 MNHNS, CDR2 SASEGT. CDR3 size: 22 residues. This TCR derives from a man aged 70 or older with acute or convalescent COVID-19. V and J are TRBV6-1 and TRBJ2-1; 12 bases line up with TRBD2. What was sequenced was peripheral blood. The CDR3 reads CASSEAIRTSGTKISSYNEQFF. DNA for the CDR3: TGTGCCAGCAGTGAAGCGATCCGGACTAGCGGGACGAAGATCAGCTCCTACAATGAGCAGTTCTTC.